The 18 T cell receptor beta chains below come from one sample, sequenced in a study of human T cells and chemical hapten exposure. TCRdb recomputed calls from the RACE reads with MiXCR, one row per CDR3 protein. The repertoire holds some 180,000 distinct CDR3 sequences, under 25% seen once, with roughly 2.3% in the top ten. Regarding time point: patch test 3, about 24 weeks after DPC sensitization. Treatment here: therapeutic diphenylcyclopropenone sensitization with weekly scalp DPC. Sequenced material: whole blood, taken in connection with sensitization to the hapten diphenylcyclopropenone (DPC). All receptors come from a middle-aged woman with alopecia areata. Some clones in this sample may be carry-over from other donors' samples.

The chain carries TRBV6-2 or TRBV6-3 and TRBJ2-7, with a tentative D call TRBD2 (6 bases). The germline V gene encodes CDR1 MNHEY and CDR2 SVGEGT. V lost 6 bases to trimming and J lost 4 bases, with 16 bases between them. This CDR3 has 14 amino acids. The DNA for the CDR3 is TGTGCCAGCAGGCGGGACGCCCCCTCTTACGAGCAGTACTTC. Protein: CASRRDAPSYEQYF.

This rearrangement joins TRBV7-9 to TRBJ2-3; D not resolved. The germline gives CDR1 SEHNR, CDR2 FQNEAQ (reference sequence). This CDR3 comprises 14 residues. Trimming removed 0 bases from V and 9 bases from J, with 13 bases in between. In DNA form, the CDR3 reads TGTGCCAGCAGCTTAGCGTGGAAATGGGGAACGCAGTATTTT. Protein sequence: CASSLAWKWGTQYF.

The rearrangement joins TRBV9 to TRBJ2-5; 9 nucleotides agree with TRBD2. Per the germline V gene, CDR1 is SGDLS and CDR2 is YYNGEE. With 0 bases clipped from V and 5 bases from J, the junction kept 5 bases outside the gene matches. The CDR3 has 15 residues. The CDR3 DNA sequence: TGTGCCAGCAGCGTAGCGGCGGGAGGGGGCGAGACCCAGTACTTC. This sequence encodes CASSVAAGGGETQYF.

This chain links TRBV29-1 with TRBJ1-4; D remains unclear. Trimming left V 0 bases short and J 8 bases short, with 16 bases between. Germline V gene data show CDR1 as SQVTM and CDR2 as ANQGSEA. CDR3 size: 15 residues. CDR3 DNA: TGCAGCGTTGAAGATCGTAACTTCTCGGGGGAAAAACTGTTTTTT. Protein sequence: CSVEDRNFSGEKLFF.

The J gene is TRBJ2-3, the V gene TRBV9, with 11 bases fitting TRBD2. Germline V lookup: CDR1 SGDLS, CDR2 YYNGEE. The V and J ends lost 0 bases and 2 bases, in that order; junction bases with no gene match: 2. The CDR3 runs to 16 residues. CDR3 bases: TGTGCCAGCAGCGTAGGACTAGCGGGGCACACAGATACGCAGTATTTT. This translates into CASSVGLAGHTDTQYF.

The chain carries TRBV29-1 and TRBJ2-3, with 11 bases fitting TRBD2. Germline CDR1 is SQVTM and CDR2 is ANQGSEA. Trimming cost V 6 bases and J 1 base; bases outside gene matches: 12. The CDR3 is made up of 17 amino acids. In nucleotides, the CDR3 is TGCAGCGTCCTAAGCTTCGGGACTAGCGGTCGCACAGATACGCAGTATTTT. Translating gives CSVLSFGTSGRTDTQYF.

This clonotype was seen a handful of times. CDR3 sequence: CSARDVGQGRTEAFF. The CDR3 DNA follows: TGCAGTGCTAGAGATGTGGGACAGGGGAGGACTGAAGCTTTCTTT. This chain connects TRBV20-1 to TRBJ1-1, with 10 bases fitting TRBD1. Germline CDR1 is DFQATT and CDR2 is SNEGSKA (reference sequence). V was clipped by 0 bases and J by 5 bases; unmatched bases: 6. The CDR3 is 15 amino acids.

This clonotype has a handful of counts. The CDR3 protein is CASSVNRKEAGANVLTF. As DNA, the CDR3 is TGTGCCAGCAGCGTTAACAGAAAAGAGGCTGGGGCCAACGTCCTGACTTTC. The chain links TRBV9 to TRBJ2-6; D remains ambiguous. The CDR3 sequence is 17 residues long. Trimming took off 2 bases at V and 2 bases at J, with 14 bases between the two ends. Germline loops: CDR1 SGDLS, CDR2 YYNGEE.

The V gene is TRBV5-1, the J gene TRBJ2-5; D may be TRBD1 or TRBD2 (5 bases each). Trimming removed 7 bases from V and 1 base from J, with 17 bases in between. Germline V gene lookup returns CDR1 SGHRS and CDR2 YFSETQ. This CDR3 is 15 amino acids long. CDR3 residues: CASSRQGTLQETQYF. The CDR3 nucleotides read TGCGCCAGCTCTCGCCAAGGGACGCTCCAAGAGACCCAGTACTTC.

This clonotype was seen a few times. This chain links TRBV10-3 with TRBJ1-2; 7 bases are shared with TRBD1. J was trimmed by 6 bases and V by 5 bases; bases with no gene match: 0. Per the germline V gene, CDR1 is ENHRY and CDR2 is SYGVKD. This CDR3 region has 11 residues. CDR3 loop: CAISTGDGYTF. The DNA for the CDR3 is TGTGCCATCAGTACAGGGGATGGCTACACCTTC.

This clonotype was picked up a small number of times. The chain joins TRBV9 to TRBJ2-7; TRBD2 matches 13 bases. CDR1 is SGDLS and CDR2 is YYNGEE in the germline V gene. CDR3 length: 17 residues. V trimming: 3 bases; J trimming: 6 bases; junction bases outside the gene matches: 12. CDR3 DNA sequence: TGTGCCAGCAGCGACGGGGGACTAGCGGGACTGGTGGGCGAGCAGTACTTC. It encodes CASSDGGLAGLVGEQYF.

This clonotype appeared a few times. The chain combines TRBV9 with TRBJ2-7; D is undetermined. V shed 1 base and J shed 2 bases, with 13 bases lying between them. The CDR3 is 15 amino acids. Germline assignment: CDR1 SGDLS and CDR2 YYNGEE. The CDR3 nucleotides are TGTGCCAGCAGCGTATCTTCGACTGGGCCCTACGAGCAGTACTTC. Amino acid sequence: CASSVSSTGPYEQYF.

This clonotype was seen a few times. This chain joins TRBV6-2 or TRBV6-3 and TRBJ2-5; 9 bases line up with TRBD2. Per the germline V gene, CDR1 is MNHEY and CDR2 is SVGEGT. The trim removed 7 bases at V and 4 bases at J, leaving 10 bases unmatched. The CDR3 totals 15 residues. Here the CDR3 reads CASTVAGVGGETQYF. The CDR3 coding sequence is TGTGCCAGCACCGTAGCGGGAGTCGGAGGAGAGACCCAGTACTTC.

This clonotype appeared once. V gene TRBV6-2 or TRBV6-3 combines with J gene TRBJ1-2, with 10 bases aligning to TRBD1. Trimming removed 10 bases from V and 4 bases from J; junction bases left unmatched: 12. Germline V gives CDR1 MNHEY, CDR2 SVGEGT. This CDR3 comprises 15 residues. The CDR3 protein is CATRTGGRVFYGYTF. CDR3 DNA sequence: TGTGCCACCCGGACAGGGGGTCGTGTTTTCTATGGCTACACCTTC.

The chain joins TRBV7-6 to TRBJ2-3; 7 nucleotides line up with TRBD1. Germline V lookup: CDR1 SGHVS, CDR2 FNYEAQ. There are 15 residues in the CDR3. The junction had 5 bases not matched to a gene; V was cut back by 3 bases and J by 2 bases. The CDR3 sequence: CASSFQGVTTDTQYF. DNA of the CDR3: TGTGCCAGCAGCTTCCAGGGGGTGACCACAGATACGCAGTATTTT.

This clonotype came up a few times. The genes are TRBV6-2 or TRBV6-3 and TRBJ2-7, with D tentatively TRBD1 or TRBD2 (5 bases each). Germline lookup yields CDR1 MNHEY and CDR2 SVGEGT. V shed 10 bases and J shed 2 bases, with 18 bases lying between them. This CDR3 is built from 14 residues. The CDR3 here is CATSAWDGTYEQYF. CDR3 nucleotide sequence: TGTGCCACGTCCGCCTGGGACGGGACCTACGAGCAGTACTTC.

The V call is TRBV28, the J call TRBJ1-5, with a tentative D call TRBD1 (6 bases). The germline gives CDR1 MDHEN, CDR2 SYDVKM. V gave up 5 bases and J gave up 2 bases, with 13 bases separating them. This CDR3 has 15 residues. The DNA for the CDR3 is TGTGCCAGCAGTAACAGGGAAAGCGGCAATCAGCCCCAGCATTTT. Translating gives CASSNRESGNQPQHF.

The rearrangement links TRBV12-3 or TRBV12-4 to TRBJ2-7; 9 nucleotides line up with TRBD1. Germline trimming cut 4 bases from V and 3 bases from J; bases unmatched to any gene: 4. This CDR3 has 14 amino acids. The CDR3 sequence is CASSSGTGNYEQYF. The CDR3 nucleotides are TGTGCCAGCAGTTCGGGGACAGGGAACTACGAGCAGTACTTC.